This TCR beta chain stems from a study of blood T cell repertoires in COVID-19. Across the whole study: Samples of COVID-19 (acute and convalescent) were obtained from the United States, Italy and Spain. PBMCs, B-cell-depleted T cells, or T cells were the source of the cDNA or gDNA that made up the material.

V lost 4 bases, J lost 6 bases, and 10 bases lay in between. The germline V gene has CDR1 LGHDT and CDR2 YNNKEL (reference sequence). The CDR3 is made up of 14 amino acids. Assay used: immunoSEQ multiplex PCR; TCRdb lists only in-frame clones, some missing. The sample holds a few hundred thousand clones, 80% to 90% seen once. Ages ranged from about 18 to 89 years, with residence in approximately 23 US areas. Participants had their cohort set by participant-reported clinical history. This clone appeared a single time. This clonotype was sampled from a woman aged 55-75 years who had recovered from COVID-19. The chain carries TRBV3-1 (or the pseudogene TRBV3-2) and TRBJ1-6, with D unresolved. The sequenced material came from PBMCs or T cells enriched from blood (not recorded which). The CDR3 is CASSPKLSNSPLHF. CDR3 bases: TGTGCCAGCAGCCCTAAATTGAGTAATTCACCCCTCCACTTT.